The rows below give T cell receptor beta chains drawn from one sample of a study of cytomegalovirus exposure and HLA in healthy donors. Assay used: immunoSEQ multiplex PCR; TCRdb lists only in-frame clones, some missing. This sample carries about 120,000 clones, 65% to 80% of them seen once, and the ten largest clones take more than 3%. The sample consisted of PBMCs. All receptors come from a man aged 25 to 40 in good health and CMV-seronegative. Both conserved end residues are part of each CDR3. D genes are given only for firm matches. Expanded clones are given a class, and other clones once, few, many or no size at all.

d_call | clone_size | j_call | v_call | cdr3_aa | cdr3_nt
TRBD1 | - | TRBJ1-5 | TRBV6-1 | CASSEAGTGYQPQHF | TGTGCCAGCAGTGAAGCCGGGACAGGCTATCAGCCCCAGCATTTT
TRBD2 | - | TRBJ2-3 | TRBV9 | CASSVATAGGTSTDTQYF | TGTGCCAGCAGCGTCGCAACAGCGGGGGGTACTAGCACAGATACGCAGTATTTT
- | - | TRBJ2-7 | TRBV20-1 | CSASWSEQYF | TGCAGTGCTAGTTGGAGCGAGCAGTACTTC
- | - | TRBJ1-5 | TRBV28 | CASSPPGPTNQPQHF | TGTGCCAGCAGTCCGCCTGGGCCCACCAATCAGCCCCAGCATTTT
TRBD1 | - | TRBJ2-5 | TRBV7-9 | CASSSDRDQGTQYF | TGTGCCAGCAGCTCTGACAGGGATCAAGGGACCCAGTACTTC
TRBD2 | once | TRBJ2-1 | TRBV7-2 | CASSTRLAGRYEQFF | TGTGCCAGCAGCACCCGACTAGCGGGGAGGTATGAGCAGTTCTTC
- | - | TRBJ1-1 | TRBV6-1 | CASSEARGRETEAFF | TGTGCCAGCAGTGAAGCGCGGGGGAGGGAGACTGAAGCTTTCTTT
TRBD2 | - | TRBJ2-3 | TRBV5-1 | CASSLGGLALTDTQYF | TGCGCCAGCAGCTTGGGAGGACTAGCGCTCACAGATACGCAGTATTTT
- | - | TRBJ2-2 | TRBV29-1 | CSVQRGSVGELFF | TGCAGCGTTCAAAGGGGTTCAGTCGGGGAGCTGTTTTTT
- | - | TRBJ2-7 | TRBV7-9 | CASSAKAGRGSSYEQYF | TGTGCCAGCAGCGCCAAAGCCGGAAGGGGGAGCTCCTACGAGCAGTACTTC
- | - | TRBJ1-4 | TRBV19 | CASGGERREKLFF | TGTGCCAGTGGTGGGGAGAGGCGTGAAAAACTGTTTTTT
TRBD2 | once | TRBJ2-1 | TRBV19 | CASSELGLAYNEQFF | TGTGCCAGTAGTGAGCTGGGACTAGCATACAATGAGCAGTTCTTC
TRBD1 | - | TRBJ2-2 | TRBV19 | CASSTLDRGHTGELFF | TGTGCCAGTAGTACCCTGGACAGGGGGCACACCGGGGAGCTGTTTTTT
- | few | TRBJ1-2 | TRBV15 | CATSRQADYGGYGYTF | TGTGCCACCAGCAGGCAGGCCGATTACGGAGGATATGGCTACACCTTC
- | few | TRBJ1-4 | TRBV6-5 | CASSYYNNEKLFF | TGTGCCAGCAGTTACTACAACAATGAAAAACTGTTTTTT
TRBD1 | - | TRBJ2-1 | TRBV27 | CASSKQGANEQFF | TGTGCCAGCAGTAAACAGGGGGCGAATGAGCAGTTCTTC
- | - | TRBJ2-5 | TRBV19 | CASSIGGGKETQYF | TGTGCCAGTAGCATAGGAGGGGGCAAGGAGACCCAGTACTTC
TRBD1 | - | TRBJ1-1 | TRBV6-5 | CASRWTGLNTEAFF | TGTGCCAGCAGATGGACAGGGCTGAACACTGAAGCTTTCTTT
- | - | TRBJ2-5 | TRBV7-7 | CASSSTGTGAQTQYF | TGTGCCAGCAGCTCCACAGGGACCGGGGCACAGACCCAGTACTTC
- | - | TRBJ1-3 | TRBV5-5 | CASSPSGSLENTIYF | TGTGCCAGCAGCCCGTCCGGTAGCCTGGAAAACACCATATATTTT
TRBD2 | - | TRBJ2-7 | TRBV2 | CASSTLPSGRAKGYEQYF | TGTGCCAGCAGCACCCTCCCTAGCGGGAGGGCCAAAGGCTACGAGCAGTACTTC
- | - | TRBJ2-7 | TRBV2 | CAREDYEQYF | TGTGCCCGGGAAGACTACGAGCAGTACTTC
TRBD1 | - | TRBJ1-4 | TRBV9 | CASSVTGGAEKLFF | TGTGCCAGCAGCGTGACAGGGGGCGCGGAAAAACTGTTTTTT
TRBD2 | - | TRBJ2-1 | TRBV9 | CASSVTSGGLNEQFF | TGTGCCAGCAGCGTAACTAGCGGGGGGTTAAATGAGCAGTTCTTC
- | - | TRBJ1-1 | TRBV28 | CASSLRQGRAMNTEAFF | TGTGCCAGCAGTTTACGGCAGGGGAGGGCTATGAACACTGAAGCTTTCTTT
TRBD1 | - | TRBJ1-4 | TRBV10-1 | CASSESTGVEKLFF | TGCGCCAGCAGTGAGTCCACAGGGGTAGAAAAACTGTTTTTT
- | - | TRBJ2-7 | TRBV30 | CASTMGGGEQYF | TGTGCCTCAACCATGGGGGGAGGCGAGCAGTACTTC
- | - | TRBJ1-1 | TRBV6-5 | CASSYIVTGGATEAFF | TGTGCCAGCAGTTACATTGTAACAGGCGGGGCCACTGAAGCTTTCTTT
TRBD1 | - | TRBJ1-2 | TRBV9 | CASSVGQGVGYTF | TGTGCCAGCAGCGTCGGACAGGGGGTAGGCTACACCTTC
- | few | TRBJ2-6 | TRBV5-1 | CASSFSTGANVLTF | TGCGCCAGCAGCTTCAGTACTGGGGCCAACGTCCTGACTTTC
- | few | TRBJ1-1 | TRBV7-9 | CASSPSIRNTEAFF | TGTGCCAGCAGCCCCTCCATCAGGAACACTGAAGCTTTCTTT
TRBD2 | - | TRBJ2-3 | TRBV7-3 | CASSFSGVWRDTQYF | TGTGCCAGCAGCTTTAGCGGGGTATGGAGGGATACGCAGTATTTT
- | medium-sized | TRBJ2-3 | TRBV6-4 | CASSEGKDTDTQYF | TGTGCCAGCAGTGAGGGCAAAGACACAGATACGCAGTATTTT
- | - | TRBJ2-7 | TRBV7-9 | CASSVPSYEQYF | TGTGCCAGCAGCGTTCCGTCCTACGAGCAGTACTTC
- | - | TRBJ1-2 | TRBV19 | CASSIKGVDGYTF | TGTGCCAGTAGTATCAAAGGGGTAGATGGCTACACCTTC
- | - | TRBJ2-2 | TRBV4-1 | CASSQFRAGELFF | TGCGCCAGCAGCCAATTTAGAGCCGGGGAGCTGTTTTTT
- | - | TRBJ2-3 | TRBV27 | CASSRLGAGSHTQYF | TGTGCCAGCAGCCGGCTGGGGGCAGGGAGCCATACGCAGTATTTT
TRBD1 | - | TRBJ1-6 | TRBV14 | CASRPGQSNSPLHF | TGTGCCAGCAGACCGGGACAGTCTAATTCACCCCTCCACTTT
TRBD1 | - | TRBJ2-1 | TRBV11-3 | CASSFAPGQGASSSYNEQFF | TGTGCCAGCAGCTTTGCCCCGGGACAGGGGGCCTCCAGCTCCTACAATGAGCAGTTCTTC
- | - | TRBJ2-7 | TRBV15 | CATSDLLRDEQYF | TGTGCCACCAGCGACTTACTCAGGGACGAGCAGTACTTC
- | once | TRBJ2-7 | TRBV5-5 | CASSPQTGWSYEQYF | TGTGCCAGCAGCCCCCAGACAGGATGGTCCTACGAGCAGTACTTC
- | - | TRBJ1-1 | TRBV28 | CASSLGSEAFF | TGTGCCAGCAGTTTGGGGAGTGAAGCTTTCTTT
TRBD2 | - | TRBJ2-5 | TRBV9 | CASSVTLAAGGQETQYF | TGTGCCAGCAGCGTAACTCTTGCGGCGGGGGGACAAGAGACCCAGTACTTC
- | - | TRBJ1-4 | TRBV19 | CASSRVATNEKLFF | TGTGCCAGTAGCCGCGTTGCAACTAATGAAAAACTGTTTTTT
TRBD1 | - | TRBJ2-7 | TRBV15 | CATSRTGGRYEQYF | TGTGCCACCAGTCGGACAGGGGGTCGGTACGAGCAGTACTTC
TRBD1 | - | TRBJ2-2 | TRBV29-1 | CSVRSGQGGTGELFF | TGCAGCGTTCGCTCTGGACAGGGGGGGACCGGGGAGCTGTTTTTT
- | - | TRBJ1-2 | TRBV6-6 | CASSYPDRNYGYTF | TGTGCCAGCAGTTACCCTGACAGGAACTATGGCTACACCTTC
- | few | TRBJ1-1 | TRBV25-1 | CASSELNRVEAFF | TGTGCCAGCAGTGAATTGAATCGGGTTGAAGCTTTCTTT
TRBD1 | - | TRBJ1-5 | TRBV6-1 | CASSEAGQQNQPQHF | TGTGCCAGCAGTGAGGCGGGACAGCAAAATCAGCCCCAGCATTTT
TRBD1 | few | TRBJ1-3 | TRBV6-1 | CASSAAGTGRSGGNTIYF | TGTGCCAGCAGTGCAGCCGGGACAGGGAGATCTGGTGGAAACACCATATATTTT
- | - | TRBJ1-3 | TRBV5-4 | CASSSTSGNTIYF | TGTGCCAGCAGTAGTACCTCTGGAAACACCATATATTTT
- | - | TRBJ2-1 | TRBV29-1 | CSVEIGSGNNEQFF | TGCAGCGTTGAAATCGGTTCGGGTAACAATGAGCAGTTCTTC
TRBD2 | - | TRBJ2-2 | TRBV7-2 | CASSLTRGGHGELFF | TGTGCCAGCAGCTTAACGCGGGGGGGCCACGGGGAGCTGTTTTTT